A selection of T cell receptor beta chains follows, all from one sample in a study of control samples from healthy donors and cancer patients. The repertoire was sequenced with immunoSEQ multiplex PCR; TCRdb's copy has only in-frame clones and lacks some. The table shows around 20,000 clones, with around 84% occurring only once. The sequenced sample consisted of PBMCs. The source of these receptors is a man of 80 years or more with head and neck cancer. CDR3s include the opening cysteine and the closing phenylalanine or tryptophan. D genes are given only for firm matches. Some rows have no size entry. The others give once, few or many, or a class for an expanded clone.

- TRBJ2-3 TRBV7-2 - TGTGCCAGCAGCGCGGGGACGCATAACACAGATACGCAGTATTTT CASSAGTHNTDTQYF
- TRBJ2-7 TRBV7-3 - TGTGCCAGCAGTAGGGGGGGAAGCTCCTACGAGCAGTACTTC CASSRGGSSYEQYF
once TRBJ2-5 TRBV11-2 - TGTGCCAGCAGCGAACGGGGGACTCCAGATGACCAGTACTTC CASSERGTPDDQYF
- TRBJ1-2 TRBV28 TRBD1 TGTGCCAGCGCGGCACGACAGGGGAGTCTAGGCTACACCTTC CASAARQGSLGYTF
- TRBJ2-1 TRBV5-6 TRBD1 TGTGCCAGCAGCCCGGGACAGGGGGCCTACAATGAGCAGTTCTTC CASSPGQGAYNEQFF
- TRBJ1-5 TRBV2 - TGTGCCAGCAGTGGGTCCCTCAATCAGCCCCAGCATTTT CASSGSLNQPQHF
- TRBJ1-6 TRBV4-2 - TGTGCCAGCAGCCCAGCAGGGACCCCGAATTCACCCCTCCACTTT CASSPAGTPNSPLHF
- TRBJ2-3 TRBV11-2 - TGTGCCAGCAGCTTAGCAAATACGCAGTATTTT CASSLANTQYF
- TRBJ1-4 TRBV7-9 TRBD1 TGTGCCAGCAGCTCCACAGGGGAAGGCGAAAAACTGTTTTTT CASSSTGEGEKLFF
- TRBJ1-3 TRBV7-2 - TGTGCCAGCAGCTTAAGGGGAGGTGGTGGAAACACCATATATTTT CASSLRGGGGNTIYF
few TRBJ2-3 TRBV5-1 TRBD2 TGCGCCAGCAGCGCAATAGCGGGAGGGCCTGGCACAGATACGCAGTATTTT CASSAIAGGPGTDTQYF
- TRBJ2-7 TRBV21-1 - TGTGCCAGCAGCAAACGAGGGACAGAAGGCGAGCAGTACTTC CASSKRGTEGEQYF
- TRBJ2-4 TRBV6-1 - TGTGCCAGCAGTGAAGAGCAGATGAGTCAGGGCCATGAAAACATTCAGTACTTC CASSEEQMSQGHENIQYF
- TRBJ2-3 TRBV24-1 - TGTGCCACCAGTGATTTCCGGGGGACAGATACGCAGTATTTT CATSDFRGTDTQYF
- TRBJ2-7 TRBV7-8 - TGTGCCAGCAGCTTAAAACAGTCCTACGAGCAGTACTTC CASSLKQSYEQYF
- TRBJ2-5 TRBV18 - TGTGCCAGCTCACCACCCGCCTTACAAGAGACCCAGTACTTC CASSPPALQETQYF
- TRBJ2-1 TRBV21-1 - TGTGCCAGCAGCAGAGGACTAGCGGTACCCCTATACAATGAGCAGTTCTTC CASSRGLAVPLYNEQFF
- TRBJ1-1 TRBV14 - TGTGCCAGCAGCCAAGATCAGGGGTTTCTTAACACTGAAGCTTTCTTT CASSQDQGFLNTEAFF
- TRBJ2-7 TRBV7-2 TRBD2 TGTGCCAGCAGCGGGGGACTAGCGGTTTACGAGCAGTACTTC CASSGGLAVYEQYF
- TRBJ2-7 TRBV15 TRBD1 TGTGCCACCAGCAGGGACAGGGAGAGTCTCTACGAGCAGTACTTC CATSRDRESLYEQYF
medium-sized TRBJ1-2 TRBV5-8 TRBD1 TGTGCCAGCAGCTCGACAGGGGCAGCTAACTATGGCTACACCTTC CASSSTGAANYGYTF
- TRBJ2-7 TRBV7-7 - TGTGCCAGCAGTCCCCCTCCGTGGGAGACCTACGAGCAGTACTTC CASSPPPWETYEQYF
- TRBJ2-1 TRBV5-1 TRBD2 TGCGCCAGCAGCTTGGCTATAGCGGGGGGGCCCAACAATGAGCAGTTCTTC CASSLAIAGGPNNEQFF
- TRBJ1-2 TRBV2 TRBD1 TGTGCCAGCAGGTTGGACAGGTTTAGGGATGGCTACACCTTC CASRLDRFRDGYTF
- TRBJ2-2 TRBV3-1/TRBV3-2 - TGTGCCAGCACTACCCGGGTCGGGGAGCTGTTTTTT CASTTRVGELFF